This TCR beta chain is drawn from a study of blood T cell repertoires in COVID-19. Study in general: Sites across the United States, Italy and Spain contributed samples from acute and convalescent COVID-19.

Seattle cases were enrolled at active infection and followed longitudinally. In the authors' workflow: Amplification from reference gene primers served as the basis for estimated nucleated cell counts. Data came from immunoSEQ multiplex PCR; TCRdb stores just in-frame clones and leaves some out. V, J and clone size were drawn from that table, and D and trimming were deduced from the DNA. The repertoire includes some 80,000 clones, 90% to 95% of them detected once, and 2% to 3% sits in the top ten. The clonotype comes from a man between 45 and 60 years old with COVID-19, enrolled during active disease. Specimen: peripheral blood.

Written as DNA, the CDR3 is TGCGCCAGCAGTAGAGAGGGAACTGGAAACACCATATATTTT. Translation: CASSREGTGNTIYF. The V and J genes are TRBV5-1 and TRBJ1-3; no clear D gene. The V end was cut by 5 bases, the J end by 2 bases, with 11 bases between. The CDR3 consists of 14 residues. Germline CDR1 reads SGHRS; CDR2 reads YFSETQ. Full variable domain (rest looked up from reference TRBV5-1 and TRBJ1-3): KAGVTQTPRYLIKTRGQQVTLSCSPISGHRSVSWYQQTPGQGLQFLFEYFSETQRNKGNFPGRFSGRQFSNSRSEMNVSTLELGDSALYLCASSREGTGNTIYFGEGSWLTVV.